Detailed here is one T cell receptor beta chain. This sample is drawn from a study of blood T cell repertoires in COVID-19. Study-level information: Material from acute and convalescent COVID-19 was sourced from the United States, Italy and Spain.

The V segment lost 3 bases and the J segment 6 bases; nucleotides outside the gene matches: 7. This CDR3 is built from 15 residues. Per the germline V gene, CDR1 is LGHNA and CDR2 is YNFKEQ. Profiling relied on immunoSEQ multiplex PCR, and the TCRdb table lists in-frame clones only, not all of them. The sample contains some 450,000 clones, approximately 88% of which appear only once. Input material: peripheral blood. This sequence was found in a woman aged 50 to 60 with COVID-19, enrolled during active disease. The chain has TRBV4-2 and TRBJ2-1; 8 nucleotides line up with TRBD1. The CDR3 loop is CASSQTGAWTNEQFF. For the CDR3, the DNA is TGTGCCAGCAGCCAGACAGGGGCTTGGACCAATGAGCAGTTCTTC.